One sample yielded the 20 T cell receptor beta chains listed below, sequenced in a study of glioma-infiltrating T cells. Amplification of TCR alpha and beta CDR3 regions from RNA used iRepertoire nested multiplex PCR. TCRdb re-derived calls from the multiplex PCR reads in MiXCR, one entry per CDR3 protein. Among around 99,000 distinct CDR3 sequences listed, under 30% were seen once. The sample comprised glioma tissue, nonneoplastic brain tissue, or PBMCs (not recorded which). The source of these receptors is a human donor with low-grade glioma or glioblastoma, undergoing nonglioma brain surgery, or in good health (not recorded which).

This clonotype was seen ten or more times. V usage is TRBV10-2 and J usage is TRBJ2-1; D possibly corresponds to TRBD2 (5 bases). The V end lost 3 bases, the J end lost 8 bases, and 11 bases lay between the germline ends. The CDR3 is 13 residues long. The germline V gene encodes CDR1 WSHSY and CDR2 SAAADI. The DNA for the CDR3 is TGCGCCAGCAGTGATGGGCTAGCAGATGAGCAGTTCTTC. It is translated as CASSDGLADEQFF.

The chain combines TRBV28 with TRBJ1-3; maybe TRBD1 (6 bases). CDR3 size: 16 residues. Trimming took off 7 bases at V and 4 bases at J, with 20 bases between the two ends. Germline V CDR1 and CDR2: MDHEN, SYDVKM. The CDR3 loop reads CASNSADRRSGNTIYF. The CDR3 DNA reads TGTGCCAGCAATTCAGCAGACAGGCGCTCCGGAAACACCATATATTTT.

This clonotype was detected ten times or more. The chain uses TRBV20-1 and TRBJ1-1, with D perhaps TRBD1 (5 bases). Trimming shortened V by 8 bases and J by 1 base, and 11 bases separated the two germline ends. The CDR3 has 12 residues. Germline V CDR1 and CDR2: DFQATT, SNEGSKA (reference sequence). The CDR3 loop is CSTHRRNTEAFF. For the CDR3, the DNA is TGCAGTACCCACAGGAGGAACACTGAAGCTTTCTTT.

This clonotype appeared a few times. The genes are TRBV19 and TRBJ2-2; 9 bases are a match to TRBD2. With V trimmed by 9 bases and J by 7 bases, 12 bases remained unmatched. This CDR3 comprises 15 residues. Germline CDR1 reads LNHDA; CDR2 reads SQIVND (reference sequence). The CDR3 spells CASRDISGSYGELFF. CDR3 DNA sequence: TGTGCCAGCCGCGACATTAGCGGGAGTTACGGGGAGCTGTTTTTT.

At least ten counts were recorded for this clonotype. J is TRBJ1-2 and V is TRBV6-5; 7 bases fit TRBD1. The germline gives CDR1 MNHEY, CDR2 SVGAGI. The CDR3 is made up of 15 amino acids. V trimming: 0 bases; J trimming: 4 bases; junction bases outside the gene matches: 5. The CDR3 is CASSYSDRVGYGYTF. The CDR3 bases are TGTGCCAGCAGTTACTCCGACAGGGTGGGCTATGGCTACACCTTC.

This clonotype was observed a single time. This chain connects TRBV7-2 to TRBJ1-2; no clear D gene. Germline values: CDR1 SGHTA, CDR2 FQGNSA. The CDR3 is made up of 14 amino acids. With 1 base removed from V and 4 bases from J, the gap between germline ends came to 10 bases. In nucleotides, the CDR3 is TGTGCCAGCAGCTTAGAAAGGCCGGCCTATGGCTACACCTTC. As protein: CASSLERPAYGYTF.

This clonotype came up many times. The CDR3 protein is CASSMRGVRYTF. DNA for the CDR3: TGTGCCAGCAGCATGAGGGGGGTTCGCTACACCTTC. This chain connects TRBV27 to TRBJ1-2; perhaps TRBD1 as D (6 bases). Per germline, CDR1 MNHEY and CDR2 SMNVEV (reference sequence). V lost 6 bases and J 9 bases, leaving 14 bases between the germline ends. This CDR3 contains 12 residues.

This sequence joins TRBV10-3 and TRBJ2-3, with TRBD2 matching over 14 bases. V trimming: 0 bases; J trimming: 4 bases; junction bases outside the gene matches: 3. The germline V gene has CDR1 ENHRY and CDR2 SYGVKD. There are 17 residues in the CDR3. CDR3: CAISESGTSGSADTQYF. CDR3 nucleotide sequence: TGTGCCATCAGTGAGTCCGGGACTAGCGGGAGCGCAGATACGCAGTATTTT.

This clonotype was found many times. CDR3 region: CSARDVSDSSPLHF. For the CDR3, the DNA is TGCAGTGCTAGAGATGTGTCCGATTCGTCACCCCTCCACTTT. The rearrangement uses TRBV20-1 and TRBJ1-6, with D unresolved. CDR3 length equals 14 residues. The germline CDR1 and CDR2 sequences are DFQATT and SNEGSKA (reference sequence). The V and J ends lost 0 bases and 10 bases respectively, with 13 bases between them.

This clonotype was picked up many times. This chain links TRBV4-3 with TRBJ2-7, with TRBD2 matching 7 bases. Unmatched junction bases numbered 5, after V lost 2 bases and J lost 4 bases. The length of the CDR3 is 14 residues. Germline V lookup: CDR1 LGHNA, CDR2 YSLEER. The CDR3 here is CASSQLGGIYEQYF. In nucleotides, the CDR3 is TGCGCCAGCAGCCAACTGGGGGGGATATACGAGCAGTACTTC.

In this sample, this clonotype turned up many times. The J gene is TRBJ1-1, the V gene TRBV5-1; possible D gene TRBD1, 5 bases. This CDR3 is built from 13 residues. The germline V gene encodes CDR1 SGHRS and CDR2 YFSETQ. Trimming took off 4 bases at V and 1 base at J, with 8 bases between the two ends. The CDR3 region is CASSKGPNTEAFF. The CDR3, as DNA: TGCGCCAGCAGCAAGGGGCCGAACACTGAAGCTTTCTTT.

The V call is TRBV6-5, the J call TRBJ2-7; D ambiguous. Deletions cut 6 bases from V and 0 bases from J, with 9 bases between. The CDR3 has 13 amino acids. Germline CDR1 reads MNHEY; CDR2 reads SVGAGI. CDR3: CASSSPSSYEQYF. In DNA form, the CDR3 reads TGTGCCAGCAGCTCCCCGAGCTCCTACGAGCAGTACTTC.

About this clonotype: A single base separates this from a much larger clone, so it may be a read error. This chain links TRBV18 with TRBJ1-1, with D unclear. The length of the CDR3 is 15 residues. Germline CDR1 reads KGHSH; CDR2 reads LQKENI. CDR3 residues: CASSPPSAGNTGAFF. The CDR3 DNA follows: TGTGCCAGCTCACCACCAAGTGCGGGGAACACTGGAGCTTTCTTT.

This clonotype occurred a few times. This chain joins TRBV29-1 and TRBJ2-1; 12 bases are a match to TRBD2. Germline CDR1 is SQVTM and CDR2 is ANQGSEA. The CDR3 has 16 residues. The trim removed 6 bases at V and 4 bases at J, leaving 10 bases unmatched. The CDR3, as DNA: TGCAGCGTGGGAGGGACTAGCGGGTTTACTTACAATGAGCAGTTCTTC. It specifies CSVGGTSGFTYNEQFF.

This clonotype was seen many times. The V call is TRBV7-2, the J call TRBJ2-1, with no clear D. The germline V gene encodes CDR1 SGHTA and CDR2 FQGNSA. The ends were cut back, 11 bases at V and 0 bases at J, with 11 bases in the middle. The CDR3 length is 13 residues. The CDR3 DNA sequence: TGTGCCGGCGGTCTGAGCTCCTACAATGAGCAGTTCTTC. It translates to CAGGLSSYNEQFF.

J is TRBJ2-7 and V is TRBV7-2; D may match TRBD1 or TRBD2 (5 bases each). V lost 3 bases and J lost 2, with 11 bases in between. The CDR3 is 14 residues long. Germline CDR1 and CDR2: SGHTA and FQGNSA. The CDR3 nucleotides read TGTGCCAGCAGCTTCCGGGACCCCACCTACGAGCAGTACTTC. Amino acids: CASSFRDPTYEQYF. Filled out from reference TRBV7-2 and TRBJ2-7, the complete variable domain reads GAGVSQSPSNKVTEKGKDVELRCDPISGHTALYWYRQSLGQGLEFLIYFQGNSAPDKSGLPSDRFSAERTGGSVSTLTIQRTQQEDSAVYLCASSFRDPTYEQYFGPGTRLTVT.

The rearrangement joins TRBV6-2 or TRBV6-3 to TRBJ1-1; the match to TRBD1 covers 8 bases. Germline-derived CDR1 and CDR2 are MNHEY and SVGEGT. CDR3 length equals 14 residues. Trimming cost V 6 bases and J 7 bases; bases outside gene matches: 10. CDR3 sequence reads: CASREQGVLLEAFF. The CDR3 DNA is TGTGCCAGCAGAGAACAGGGGGTCCTACTTGAAGCTTTCTTT.

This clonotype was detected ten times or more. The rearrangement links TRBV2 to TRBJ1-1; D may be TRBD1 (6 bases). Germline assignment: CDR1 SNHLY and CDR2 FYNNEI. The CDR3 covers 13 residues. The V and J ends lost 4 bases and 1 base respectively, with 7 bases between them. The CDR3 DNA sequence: TGTGCCAGCAGTGGGGACACGAACACTGAAGCTTTCTTT. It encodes CASSGDTNTEAFF. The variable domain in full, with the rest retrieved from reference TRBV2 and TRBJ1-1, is EPEVTQTPSHQVTQMGQEVILRCVPISNHLYFYWYRQILGQKVEFLVSFYNNEISEKSEIFDDQFSVERPDGSNFTLKIRSTKLEDSAMYFCASSGDTNTEAFFGQGTRLTVV.

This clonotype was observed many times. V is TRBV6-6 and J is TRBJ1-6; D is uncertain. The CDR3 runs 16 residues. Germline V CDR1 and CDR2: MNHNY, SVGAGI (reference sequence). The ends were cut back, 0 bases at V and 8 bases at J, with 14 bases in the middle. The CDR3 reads CASSYSAGRLDSPLHF. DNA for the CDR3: TGTGCCAGCAGTTACTCGGCAGGACGGCTCGATTCACCCCTCCACTTT.

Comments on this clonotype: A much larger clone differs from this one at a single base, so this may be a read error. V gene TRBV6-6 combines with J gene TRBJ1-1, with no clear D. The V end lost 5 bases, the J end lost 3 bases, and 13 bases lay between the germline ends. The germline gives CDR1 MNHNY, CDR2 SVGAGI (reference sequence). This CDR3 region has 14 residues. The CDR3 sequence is CASSRLGYDTEAFF. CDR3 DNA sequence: TGTGCCAGCAGTCGTCTGGGGTACGACACTGAAGCTTTCTTT.